The clone carrying this T cell receptor beta chain was seen once. Its antigen is as yet unknown. The data were taken from a study of siplizumab effects on memory and regulatory T cells. Profiled with immunoSEQ multiplex PCR; TCRdb holds only in-frame clones, not every one. The sample yields more than 60,000 clones, 95% to 98% seen once. The study's findings and limits: Siplizumab significantly lowered the alloreactive sequences that could be traced to unstimulated CD4+ memory cells.

V dropped 2 bases and J dropped 2 bases, with 7 bases sitting between them. The germline gives CDR1 MNHEY, CDR2 SMNVEV (reference sequence). The CDR3 sequence is 14 residues long. Donor pairs, a few in total, had unstimulated naive, memory, effector memory and TEMRA subsets sequenced. The sequence derives from a human donor in good health. The sequenced sample was naive CD8+ T cells sorted from blood. This rearrangement joins TRBV27 to TRBJ2-1; D remains unclear. The CDR3 nucleotides are TGTGCCAGCAGTTTAAGGCAGGCCTACAATGAGCAGTTCTTC. Protein product: CASSLRQAYNEQFF.